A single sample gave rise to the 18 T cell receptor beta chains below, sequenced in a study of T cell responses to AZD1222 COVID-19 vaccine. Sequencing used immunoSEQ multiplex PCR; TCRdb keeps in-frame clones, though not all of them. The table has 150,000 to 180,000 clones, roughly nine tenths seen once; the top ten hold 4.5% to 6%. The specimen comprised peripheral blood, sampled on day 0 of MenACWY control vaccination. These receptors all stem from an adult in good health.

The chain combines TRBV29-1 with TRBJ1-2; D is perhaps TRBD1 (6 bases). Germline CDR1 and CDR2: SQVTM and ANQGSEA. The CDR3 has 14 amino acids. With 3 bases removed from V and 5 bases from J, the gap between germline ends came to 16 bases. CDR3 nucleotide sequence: TGCAGCGTTGACGAGGGGGAGAGATTATATGGCTACACCTTC. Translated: CSVDEGERLYGYTF.

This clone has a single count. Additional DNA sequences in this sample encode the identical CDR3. CDR3 nucleotides: TGTGCCAGCAGCTTAGTTAGAAACACCGGGGAGCTGTTTTTT. Translating it yields CASSLVRNTGELFF. V usage is TRBV7-2 and J usage is TRBJ2-2; no reliable D call. Germline values: CDR1 SGHTA, CDR2 FQGNSA. There are 14 residues in the CDR3. Trimming cost V 1 base and J 2 bases, with 5 bases left between them.

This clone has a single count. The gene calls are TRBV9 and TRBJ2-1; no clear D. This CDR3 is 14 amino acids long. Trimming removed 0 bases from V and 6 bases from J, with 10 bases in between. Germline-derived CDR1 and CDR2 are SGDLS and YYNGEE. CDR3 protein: CASSVASMGNEQFF. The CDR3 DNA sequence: TGTGCCAGCAGCGTAGCTTCGATGGGCAATGAGCAGTTCTTC.

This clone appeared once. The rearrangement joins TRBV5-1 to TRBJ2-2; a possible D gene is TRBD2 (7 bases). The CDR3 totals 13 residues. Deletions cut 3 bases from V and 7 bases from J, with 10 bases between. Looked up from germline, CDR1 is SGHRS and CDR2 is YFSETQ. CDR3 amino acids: CASSYREGGELFF. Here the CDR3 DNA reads TGCGCCAGCAGCTACAGGGAGGGCGGGGAGCTGTTTTTT.

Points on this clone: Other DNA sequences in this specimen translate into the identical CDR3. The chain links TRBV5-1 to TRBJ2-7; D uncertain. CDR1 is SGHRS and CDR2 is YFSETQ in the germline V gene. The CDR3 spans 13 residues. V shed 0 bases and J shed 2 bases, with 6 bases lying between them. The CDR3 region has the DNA TGCGCCAGCAGCTTGGAAGGGACCTACGAGCAGTACTTC. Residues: CASSLEGTYEQYF.

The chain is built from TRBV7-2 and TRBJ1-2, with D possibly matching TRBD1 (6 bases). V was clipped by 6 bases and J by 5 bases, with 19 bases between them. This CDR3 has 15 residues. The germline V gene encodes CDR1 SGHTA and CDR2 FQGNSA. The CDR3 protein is CASSFGQIFTYGYTF. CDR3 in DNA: TGTGCCAGCAGTTTCGGACAGATATTCACTTATGGCTACACCTTC.

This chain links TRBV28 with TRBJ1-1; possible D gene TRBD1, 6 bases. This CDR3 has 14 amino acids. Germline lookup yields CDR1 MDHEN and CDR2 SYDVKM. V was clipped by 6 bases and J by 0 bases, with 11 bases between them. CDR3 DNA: TGTGCCAGCAGATCTACAGGGTTGAACACTGAAGCTTTCTTT. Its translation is CASRSTGLNTEAFF.

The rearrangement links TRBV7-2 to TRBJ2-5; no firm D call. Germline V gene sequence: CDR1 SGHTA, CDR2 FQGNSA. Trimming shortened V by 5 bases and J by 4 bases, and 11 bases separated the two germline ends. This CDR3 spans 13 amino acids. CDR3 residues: CASSRIGVETQYF. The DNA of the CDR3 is TGTGCCAGCAGCCGGATTGGGGTAGAGACCCAGTACTTC.

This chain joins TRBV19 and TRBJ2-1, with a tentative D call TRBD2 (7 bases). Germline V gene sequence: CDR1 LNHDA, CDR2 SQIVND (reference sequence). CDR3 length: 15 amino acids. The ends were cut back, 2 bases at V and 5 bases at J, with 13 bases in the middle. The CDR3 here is CASSIRAGADNEQFF. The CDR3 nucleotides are TGTGCCAGTAGTATACGGGCGGGGGCGGACAATGAGCAGTTCTTC.

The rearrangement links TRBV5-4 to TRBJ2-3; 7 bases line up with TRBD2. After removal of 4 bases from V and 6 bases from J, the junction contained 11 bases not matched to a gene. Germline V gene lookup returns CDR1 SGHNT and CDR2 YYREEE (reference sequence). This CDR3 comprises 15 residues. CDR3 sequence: CASSPTSPGRDTQYF. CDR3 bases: TGTGCCAGCAGCCCGACTAGCCCGGGGCGGGATACGCAGTATTTT.

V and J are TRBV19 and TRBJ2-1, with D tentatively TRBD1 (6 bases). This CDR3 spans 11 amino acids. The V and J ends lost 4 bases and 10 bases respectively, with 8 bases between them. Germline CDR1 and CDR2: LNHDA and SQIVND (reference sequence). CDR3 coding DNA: TGTGCCAGTAGTACCGGGACAGAGCAGTTCTTC. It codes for CASSTGTEQFF.

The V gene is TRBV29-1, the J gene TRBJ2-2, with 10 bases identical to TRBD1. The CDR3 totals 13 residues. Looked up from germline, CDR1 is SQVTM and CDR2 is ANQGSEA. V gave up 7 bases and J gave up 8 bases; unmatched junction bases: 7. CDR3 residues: CSGSRQGAGELFF. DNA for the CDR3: TGCAGCGGGAGCCGACAGGGGGCAGGGGAGCTGTTTTTT.

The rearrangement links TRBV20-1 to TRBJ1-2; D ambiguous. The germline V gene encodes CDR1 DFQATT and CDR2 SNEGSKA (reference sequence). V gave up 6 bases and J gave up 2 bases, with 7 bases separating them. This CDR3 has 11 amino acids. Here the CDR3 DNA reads TGCAGTGCGCTGGGAAACTATGGCTACACCTTC. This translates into CSALGNYGYTF.

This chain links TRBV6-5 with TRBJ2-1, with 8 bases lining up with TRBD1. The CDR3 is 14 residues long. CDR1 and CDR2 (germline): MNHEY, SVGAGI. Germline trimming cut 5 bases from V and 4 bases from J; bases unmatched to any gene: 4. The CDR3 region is CASSPRDRYNEQFF. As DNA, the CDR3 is TGTGCCAGCAGTCCCAGGGACAGGTACAATGAGCAGTTCTTC.

The CDR3 region has the DNA TGTGCCAGCTCACCGAGACCGTTCGGACAGGGGGCCTACGAGCAGTACTTC. Translated, it gives CASSPRPFGQGAYEQYF. The rearrangement uses TRBV18 and TRBJ2-7; TRBD1 matches 10 bases. The CDR3 is 17 amino acids. The V segment lost 3 bases and the J segment 2 bases; nucleotides outside the gene matches: 10. In germline, CDR1 is KGHSH, CDR2 LQKENI.

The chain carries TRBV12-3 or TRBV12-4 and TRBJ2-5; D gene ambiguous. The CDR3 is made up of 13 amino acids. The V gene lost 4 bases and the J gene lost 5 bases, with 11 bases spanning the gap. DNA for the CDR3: TGTGCCAGCAGTTCCCTTATCAGGGAGACCCAGTACTTC. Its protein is CASSSLIRETQYF.

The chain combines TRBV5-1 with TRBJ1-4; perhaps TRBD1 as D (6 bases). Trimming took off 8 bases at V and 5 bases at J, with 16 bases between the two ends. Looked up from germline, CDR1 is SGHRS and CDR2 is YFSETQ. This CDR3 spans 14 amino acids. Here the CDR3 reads CASKGGQTNEKLFF. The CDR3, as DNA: TGCGCCAGTAAGGGGGGACAAACAAATGAAAAACTGTTTTTT. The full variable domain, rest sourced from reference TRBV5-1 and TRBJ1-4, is KAGVTQTPRYLIKTRGQQVTLSCSPISGHRSVSWYQQTPGQGLQFLFEYFSETQRNKGNFPGRFSGRQFSNSRSEMNVSTLELGDSALYLCASKGGQTNEKLFFGSGTQLSVL.

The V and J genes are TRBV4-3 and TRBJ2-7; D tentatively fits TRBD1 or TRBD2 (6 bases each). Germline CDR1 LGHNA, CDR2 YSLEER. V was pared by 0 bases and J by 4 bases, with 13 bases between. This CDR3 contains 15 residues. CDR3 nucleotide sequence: TGCGCCAGCAGCCAAGAGGCGGGACAAGGGTACGAGCAGTACTTC. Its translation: CASSQEAGQGYEQYF.